Sequencing of this TCR beta chain was carried out in a study of PD-1 blockade in mismatch repair-deficient tumors. The study's findings and limits: Rapid post-treatment expansion, then contraction, generally preceding radiologic response, marked tumor-resident clones.

This CDR3 is built from 16 residues. J lost 7 bases, V lost 5 bases, and 7 bases had no gene match. Per germline, CDR1 SEHNR and CDR2 FQNEAQ (reference sequence). To note about this clone: Its cognate antigen is unknown.

The table came from immunoSEQ multiplex PCR; TCRdb's copy has only in-frame clones and leaves some out. Of some 100,000 clones listed, over 75% are singletons. Every patient had mismatch repair deficiency by PCR or immunohistochemistry. A few pembrolizumab responders had their TCRs sequenced. The chain links TRBV7-9 to TRBJ2-1, with TRBD2 matching over 14 bases. The sequenced sample was peripheral blood, obtained 36 weeks after starting pembrolizumab. The origin of this receptor is an adult with mismatch repair-deficient cancer. The CDR3 region has the DNA TGTGCCAGCAGCCCGGGACTAGCGGGAGATGGTAATGAGCAGTTCTTC. Protein product: CASSPGLAGDGNEQFF.